This T cell receptor beta chain was sequenced in a study of blood T cell repertoires in COVID-19. Study-wide context: The samples span acute and convalescent COVID-19 from the United States, Italy and Spain. Nucleic acid was either cDNA or gDNA, and it came from T cells, B-cell-depleted T cells, or PBMCs.

Seattle patient enrollment occurred during active infection, with longitudinal follow-up thereafter. The CDR3 covers 12 residues. Per the germline V gene, CDR1 is KGHDR and CDR2 is SFDVKD. V lost 3 bases to trimming and J lost 10 bases, with 9 bases between them. Authors' analysis steps: Reference gene primer amplification yielded estimated nucleated cell counts. Libraries were prepared by immunoSEQ multiplex PCR; TCRdb keeps only in-frame clonotypes and omits some of them. V and J calls and clone size are copied from that table; D and trimming were computed from the DNA. The data hold 400,000 or so clones, with approximately 91% observed a single time.

The chain recombines TRBV24-1 with TRBJ2-1; D remains ambiguous. This clonotype originated in a woman in her thirties or forties with COVID-19, enrolled during active disease. Sample: peripheral blood. CDR3 residues: CATSDGPREQFF. CDR3 DNA: TGTGCCACCAGTGATGGCCCGAGGGAGCAGTTCTTC.